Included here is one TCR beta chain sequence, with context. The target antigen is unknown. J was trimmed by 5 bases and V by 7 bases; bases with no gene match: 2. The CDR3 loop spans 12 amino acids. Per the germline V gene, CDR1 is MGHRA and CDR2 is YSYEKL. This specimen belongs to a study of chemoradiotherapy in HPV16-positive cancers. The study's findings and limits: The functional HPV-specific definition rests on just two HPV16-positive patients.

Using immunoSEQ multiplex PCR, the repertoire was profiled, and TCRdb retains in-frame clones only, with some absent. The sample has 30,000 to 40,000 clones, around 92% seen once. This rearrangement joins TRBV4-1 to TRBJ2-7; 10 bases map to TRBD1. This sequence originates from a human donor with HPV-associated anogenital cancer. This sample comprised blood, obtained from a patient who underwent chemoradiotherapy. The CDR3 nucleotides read TGCGCCAGCACGGGGACAGGGGACGAGCAGTACTTC. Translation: CASTGTGDEQYF.